This TCR beta chain was identified in a study of shared clonotypes between healthy human individuals. Study outcomes and limitations: Collection of samples was limited to blood; tissue repertoires likely differ. Estimated clonotype richness was generally higher in naive than memory subsets.

Germline values: CDR1 SGHNT, CDR2 YYREEE (reference sequence). The J segment lost 5 bases and the V segment lost 6 bases, leaving 12 bases of the junction unmatched. CDR3 length equals 15 residues. Deep-level running was used for the assay. Several immunoSEQ 96-well plates shared each subset's DNA, each plate a replicate. Profiling relied on immunoSEQ multiplex PCR, and the TCRdb table lists in-frame clones only, not all of them. The table records about 1.1 million clones, 70% to 80% of them present only once. About this clone: As yet, its antigen is unknown.

The J gene is TRBJ2-5, the V gene TRBV5-4; TRBD1 aligns across 8 bases. The sample was memory CD4+ T cells from PBMCs. Documented subset: CD45RA-negative fraction. The source of this sequence is a man aged 18 to 35 in good health. Some clones in this sample may be carry-over from other donors' samples. The CDR3 DNA reads TGTGCCAGCAACGGCAAACAGGGGGTGGAGGAGACCCAGTACTTC. Amino acids: CASNGKQGVEETQYF.